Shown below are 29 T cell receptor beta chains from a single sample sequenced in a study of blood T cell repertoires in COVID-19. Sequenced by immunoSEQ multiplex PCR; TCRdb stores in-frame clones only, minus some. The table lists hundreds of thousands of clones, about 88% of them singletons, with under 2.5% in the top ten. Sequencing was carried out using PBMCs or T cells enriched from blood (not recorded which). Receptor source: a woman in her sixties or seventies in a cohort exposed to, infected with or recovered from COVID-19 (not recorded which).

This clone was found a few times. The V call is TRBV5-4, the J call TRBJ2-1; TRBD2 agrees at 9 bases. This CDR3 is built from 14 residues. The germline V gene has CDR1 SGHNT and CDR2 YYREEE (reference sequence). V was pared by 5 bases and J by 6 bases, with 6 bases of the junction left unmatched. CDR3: CASSLAGDRNEQFF. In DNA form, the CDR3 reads TGTGCCAGCAGTTTAGCGGGAGATCGCAATGAGCAGTTCTTC.

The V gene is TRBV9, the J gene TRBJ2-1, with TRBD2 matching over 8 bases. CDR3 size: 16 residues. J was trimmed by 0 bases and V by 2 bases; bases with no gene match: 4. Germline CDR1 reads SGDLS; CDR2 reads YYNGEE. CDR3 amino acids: CASSVRSGSSYNEQFF. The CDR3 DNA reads TGTGCCAGCAGCGTTAGGAGCGGGAGCTCCTACAATGAGCAGTTCTTC.

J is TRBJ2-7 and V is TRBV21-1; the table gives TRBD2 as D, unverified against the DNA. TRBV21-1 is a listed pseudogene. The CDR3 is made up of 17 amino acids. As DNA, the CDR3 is TGTGCCAGCAGAATAAAGCTGACTAGCGGGAGGAGGTACGAGCAGTACTTC. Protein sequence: CASRIKLTSGRRYEQYF.

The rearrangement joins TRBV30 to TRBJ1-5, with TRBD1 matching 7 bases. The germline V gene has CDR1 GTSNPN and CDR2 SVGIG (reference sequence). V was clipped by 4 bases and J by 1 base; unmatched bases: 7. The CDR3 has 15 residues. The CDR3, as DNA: TGTGCCTGGAACCCAGGGGGTGTGAGCAATCAGCCCCAGCATTTT. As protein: CAWNPGGVSNQPQHF.

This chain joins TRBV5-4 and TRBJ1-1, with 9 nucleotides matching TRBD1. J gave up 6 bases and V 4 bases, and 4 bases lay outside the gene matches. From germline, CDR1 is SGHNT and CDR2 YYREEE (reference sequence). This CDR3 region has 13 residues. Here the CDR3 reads CASSTDRGSEAFF. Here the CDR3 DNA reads TGTGCCAGCAGCACGGACAGGGGTTCTGAAGCTTTCTTT.

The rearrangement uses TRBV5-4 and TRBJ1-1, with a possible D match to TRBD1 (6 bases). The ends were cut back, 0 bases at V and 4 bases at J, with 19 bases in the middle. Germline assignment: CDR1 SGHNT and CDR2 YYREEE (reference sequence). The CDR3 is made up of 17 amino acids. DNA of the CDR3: TGTGCCAGCAGCTTGGGTTCCGGGGGGCGATCGGGCACTGAAGCTTTCTTT. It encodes CASSLGSGGRSGTEAFF. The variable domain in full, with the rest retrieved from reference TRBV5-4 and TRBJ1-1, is ETGVTQSPTHLIKTRGQQVTLRCSSQSGHNTVSWYQQALGQGPQFIFQYYREEENGRGNFPPRFSGLQFPNYSSELNVNALELDDSALYLCASSLGSGGRSGTEAFFGQGTRLTVV.

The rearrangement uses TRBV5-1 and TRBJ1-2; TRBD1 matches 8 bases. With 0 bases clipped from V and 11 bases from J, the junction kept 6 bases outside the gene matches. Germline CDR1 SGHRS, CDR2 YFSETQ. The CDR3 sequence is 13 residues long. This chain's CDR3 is CASSLDRTGWYTF. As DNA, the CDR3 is TGCGCCAGCAGCTTGGATCGGACAGGGTGGTACACCTTC.

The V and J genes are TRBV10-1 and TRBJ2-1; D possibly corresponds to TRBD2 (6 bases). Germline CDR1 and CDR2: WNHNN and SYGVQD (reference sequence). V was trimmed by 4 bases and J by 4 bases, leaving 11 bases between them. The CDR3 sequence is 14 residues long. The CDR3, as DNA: TGCGCCAGCAGTGGGTCCCTAGCGTACAATGAGCAGTTCTTC. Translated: CASSGSLAYNEQFF.

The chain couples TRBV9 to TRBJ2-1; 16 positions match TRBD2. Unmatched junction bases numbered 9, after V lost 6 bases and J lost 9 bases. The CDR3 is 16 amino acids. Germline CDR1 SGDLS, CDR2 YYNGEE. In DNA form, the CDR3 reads TGTGCCAGCAATGTTGGGACTAGCGGGAGGGCGGGTGAGCAGTTCTTC. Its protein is CASNVGTSGRAGEQFF.

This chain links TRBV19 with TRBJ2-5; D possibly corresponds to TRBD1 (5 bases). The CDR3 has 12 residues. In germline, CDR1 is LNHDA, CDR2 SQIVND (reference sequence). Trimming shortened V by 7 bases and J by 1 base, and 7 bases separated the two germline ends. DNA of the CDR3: TGTGCCAGTAAGGGGCCCCAAGAGACCCAGTACTTC. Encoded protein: CASKGPQETQYF.

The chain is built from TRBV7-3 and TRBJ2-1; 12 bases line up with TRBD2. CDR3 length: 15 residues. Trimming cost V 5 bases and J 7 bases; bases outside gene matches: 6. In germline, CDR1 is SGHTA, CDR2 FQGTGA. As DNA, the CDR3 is TGTGCCAGCAGCAGTCTAGCGGGAGGGCGGAATGAGCAGTTCTTC. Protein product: CASSSLAGGRNEQFF.

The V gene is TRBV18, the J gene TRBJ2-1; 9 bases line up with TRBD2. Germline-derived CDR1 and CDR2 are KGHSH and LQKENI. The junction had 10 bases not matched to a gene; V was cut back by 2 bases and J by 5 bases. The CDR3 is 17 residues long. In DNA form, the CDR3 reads TGTGCCAGCTCACCAATGATAGCGGGAGCTCGGGACAATGAGCAGTTCTTC. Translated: CASSPMIAGARDNEQFF.

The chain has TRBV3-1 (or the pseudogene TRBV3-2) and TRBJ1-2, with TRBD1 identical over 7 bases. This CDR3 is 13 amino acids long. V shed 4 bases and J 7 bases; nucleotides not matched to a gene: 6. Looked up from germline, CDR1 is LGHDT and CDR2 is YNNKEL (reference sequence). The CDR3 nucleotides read TGTGCCAGCAGCCCATACGACAGGGCTGGCTACACCTTC. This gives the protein CASSPYDRAGYTF.

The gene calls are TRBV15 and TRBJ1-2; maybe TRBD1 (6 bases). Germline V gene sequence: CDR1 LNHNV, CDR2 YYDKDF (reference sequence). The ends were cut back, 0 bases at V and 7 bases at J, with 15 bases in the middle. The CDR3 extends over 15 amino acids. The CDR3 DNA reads TGTGCCACCAGCAGAGATAGCGGGGGGCGGTTTGGCTACACCTTC. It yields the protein CATSRDSGGRFGYTF.

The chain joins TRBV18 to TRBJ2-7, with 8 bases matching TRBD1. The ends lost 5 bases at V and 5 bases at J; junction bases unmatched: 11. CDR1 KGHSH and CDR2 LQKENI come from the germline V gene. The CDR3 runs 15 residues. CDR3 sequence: CASSTPGQALDEQYF. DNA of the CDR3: TGTGCCAGCTCAACTCCGGGACAGGCGTTGGACGAGCAGTACTTC.

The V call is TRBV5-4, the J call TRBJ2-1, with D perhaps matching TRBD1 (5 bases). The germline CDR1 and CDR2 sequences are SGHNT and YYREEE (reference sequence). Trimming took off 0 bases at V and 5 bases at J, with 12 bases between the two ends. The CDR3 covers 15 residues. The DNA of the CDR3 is TGTGCCAGCAGCTTGGCCGTGGGGCCCAACAATGAGCAGTTCTTC. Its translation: CASSLAVGPNNEQFF.

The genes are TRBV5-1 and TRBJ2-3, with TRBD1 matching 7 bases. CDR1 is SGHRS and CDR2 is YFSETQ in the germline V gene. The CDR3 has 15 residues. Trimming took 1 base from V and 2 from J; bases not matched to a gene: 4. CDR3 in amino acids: CASSLRGRATDTQYF. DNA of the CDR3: TGCGCCAGCAGCTTGAGGGGGCGCGCCACAGATACGCAGTATTTT.

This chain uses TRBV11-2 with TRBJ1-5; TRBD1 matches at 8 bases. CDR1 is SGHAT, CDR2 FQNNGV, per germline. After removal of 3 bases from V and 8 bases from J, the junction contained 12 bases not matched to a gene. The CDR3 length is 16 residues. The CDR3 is CASSFSHSRGLKPQHF. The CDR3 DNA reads TGTGCCAGCAGCTTTTCCCACTCCAGGGGGCTGAAGCCCCAGCATTTT. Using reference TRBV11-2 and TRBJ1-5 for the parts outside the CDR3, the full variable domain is EAGVAQSPRYKIIEKRQSVAFWCNPISGHATLYWYQQILGQGPKLLIQFQNNGVVDDSQLPKDRFSAERLKGVDSTLKIQPAKLEDSAVYLCASSFSHSRGLKPQHFGDGTRLSIL.

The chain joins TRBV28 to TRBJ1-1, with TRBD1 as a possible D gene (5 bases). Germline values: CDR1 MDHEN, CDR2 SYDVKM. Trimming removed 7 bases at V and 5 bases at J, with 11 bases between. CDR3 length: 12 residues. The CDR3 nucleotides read TGTGCCAGCACAGGGTCGAGGACTGAAGCTTTCTTT. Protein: CASTGSRTEAFF.

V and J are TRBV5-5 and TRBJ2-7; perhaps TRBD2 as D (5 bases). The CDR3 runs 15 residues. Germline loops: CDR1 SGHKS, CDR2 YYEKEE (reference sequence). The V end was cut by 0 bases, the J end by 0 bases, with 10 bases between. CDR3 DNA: TGTGCCAGCAGCTTGGGTCGGGATAGCTCCTACGAGCAGTACTTC. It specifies CASSLGRDSSYEQYF.

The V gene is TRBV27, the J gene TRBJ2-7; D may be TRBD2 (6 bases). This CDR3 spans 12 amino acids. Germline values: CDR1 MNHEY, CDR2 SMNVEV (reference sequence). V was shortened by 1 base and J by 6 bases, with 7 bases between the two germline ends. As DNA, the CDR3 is TGTGCCAGCAGTTTATTGGGAGGCGAGCAGTACTTC. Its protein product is CASSLLGGEQYF.

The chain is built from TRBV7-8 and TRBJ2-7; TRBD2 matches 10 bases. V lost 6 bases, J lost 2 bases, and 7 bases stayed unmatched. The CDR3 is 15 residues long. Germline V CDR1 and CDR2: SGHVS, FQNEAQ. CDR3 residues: CASSSLAGAPYEQYF. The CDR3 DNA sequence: TGTGCCAGCAGTTCTCTAGCGGGGGCCCCCTACGAGCAGTACTTC.

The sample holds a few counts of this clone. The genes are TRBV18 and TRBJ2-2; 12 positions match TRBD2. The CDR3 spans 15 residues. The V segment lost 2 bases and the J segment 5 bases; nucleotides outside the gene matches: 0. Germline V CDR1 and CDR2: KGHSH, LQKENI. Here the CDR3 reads CASSPGTSGTGELFF. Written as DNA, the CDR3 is TGTGCCAGCTCACCAGGGACTAGCGGGACCGGGGAGCTGTTTTTT.

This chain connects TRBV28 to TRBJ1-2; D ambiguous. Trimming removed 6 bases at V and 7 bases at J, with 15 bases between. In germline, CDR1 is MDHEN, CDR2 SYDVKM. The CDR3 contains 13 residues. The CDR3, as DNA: TGTGCCAGCAGCCAGGTCCCTATTACTGGCTACACCTTC. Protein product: CASSQVPITGYTF.

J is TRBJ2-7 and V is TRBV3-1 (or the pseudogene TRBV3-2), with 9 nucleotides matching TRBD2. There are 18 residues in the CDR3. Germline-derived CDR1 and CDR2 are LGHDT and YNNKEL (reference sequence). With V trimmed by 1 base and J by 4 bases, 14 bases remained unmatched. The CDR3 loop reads CASSQGRAGGIYVYEQYF. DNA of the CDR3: TGTGCCAGCAGCCAAGGACGAGCGGGAGGTATTTATGTATACGAGCAGTACTTC.

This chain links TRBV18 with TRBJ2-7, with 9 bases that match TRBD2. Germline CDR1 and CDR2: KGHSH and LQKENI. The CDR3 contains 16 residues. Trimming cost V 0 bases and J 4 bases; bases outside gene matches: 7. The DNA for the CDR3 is TGTGCCAGCTCACCACCCAGGGGACTAGCCTCGTACGAGCAGTACTTC. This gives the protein CASSPPRGLASYEQYF.

CDR3 sequence (DNA): TGTGCCAGCAGTTTTAGCGGTCTTAGCTCCTACGAGCAGTACTTC. Translated: CASSFSGLSSYEQYF. J is TRBJ2-7 and V is TRBV28; a weak D match, TRBD2 (6 bases). The CDR3 covers 15 residues. V was clipped by 3 bases and J by 0 bases, with 12 bases between them. CDR1 is MDHEN and CDR2 is SYDVKM in the germline V gene.

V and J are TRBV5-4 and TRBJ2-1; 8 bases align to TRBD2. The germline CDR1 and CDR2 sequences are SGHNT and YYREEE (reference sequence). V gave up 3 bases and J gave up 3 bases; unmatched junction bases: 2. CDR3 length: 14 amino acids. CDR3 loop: CASSSGRVYNEQFF. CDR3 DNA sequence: TGTGCCAGCAGCTCCGGGAGGGTCTACAATGAGCAGTTCTTC.

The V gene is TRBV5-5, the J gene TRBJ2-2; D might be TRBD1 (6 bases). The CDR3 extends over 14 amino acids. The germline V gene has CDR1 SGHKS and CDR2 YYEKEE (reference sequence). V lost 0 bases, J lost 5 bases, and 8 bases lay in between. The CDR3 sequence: CASSLVQGTGELFF. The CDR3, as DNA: TGTGCCAGCAGCTTGGTTCAGGGGACCGGGGAGCTGTTTTTT.